The entry below describes one T cell receptor beta chain. Its antigen is not identified. TCRdb passed the 5' RACE reads through MiXCR, listing each CDR3 protein once. Among roughly 290,000 distinct CDR3 sequences, under 9.5% were seen once, and the ten largest hold approximately 2%. Per germline, CDR1 LGHDT and CDR2 YNNKEL (reference sequence). The CDR3 has 18 amino acids. V shed 1 base and J shed 1 base, with 16 bases lying between them. This sample is part of a study of identical twins. Whole-study findings and limits: The study found weaker excess twin sharing in beta out-of-frame sequences. Donors were not followed over many years; analysis was cross-sectional. The presence of invariant MAIT and iNKT cells could partly confound analyses of zero-insertion sequences. Modelling approaches yielded underestimates of out-of-frame TCR alpha sharing between monozygotic twins.

These sequences were also reported in another study, on yellow fever vaccine responses in identical twins.

The chain uses TRBV3-1 and TRBJ2-2; tentatively, D is TRBD1 (5 bases). The clonotype comes from a woman between 18 and 29 years old in good health. Sequencing was done on a sample of memory (CD45RO+) T cells sorted from blood. CDR3: CASSQVGRTLLNTGELFF. CDR3 sequence (DNA): TGTGCCAGCAGCCAAGTCGGTCGGACACTTTTGAACACCGGGGAGCTGTTTTTT.